Each of the 9 T cell receptor beta chains below was sequenced from the same sample in a study of blood T cell repertoires in COVID-19. Only in-frame clones appear in the TCRdb table, and some are missing; sequencing was by immunoSEQ multiplex PCR. The sample has 93,000 or so clones; roughly 90% are singletons. The specimen sequenced was peripheral blood. The origin of the receptors is a woman aged 55-75 years with acute or convalescent COVID-19.

The V call is TRBV5-8, the J call TRBJ2-1; 12 nucleotides agree with TRBD2. V was clipped by 4 bases and J by 9 bases; unmatched bases: 11. This CDR3 contains 16 residues. Germline CDR1 is SGHTS and CDR2 is YDEGEE. The CDR3 spells CASSLLAGGLKREQFF. CDR3 nucleotides: TGTGCCAGCAGCCTCCTAGCGGGAGGGCTGAAGCGTGAGCAGTTCTTC.

The gene calls are TRBV7-8 and TRBJ2-5; D may be TRBD2 (5 bases). V lost 3 bases to trimming and J lost 4 bases, with 15 bases between them. The CDR3 totals 15 residues. CDR1 and CDR2 (germline): SGHVS, FQNEAQ. CDR3 bases: TGTGCCAGCAGCTTTACCCCCGGGATCGGAGAGACCCAGTACTTC. Translating it yields CASSFTPGIGETQYF.

This sequence joins TRBV6-1 and TRBJ1-3; D might be TRBD1 (6 bases). CDR1 is MNHNS and CDR2 is SASEGT in the germline V gene. V was cut by 3 bases and J by 5 bases, with 8 bases left in between. The CDR3 has 13 amino acids. CDR3 sequence reads: CASSDRDRNTIYF. The CDR3 DNA reads TGTGCCAGCAGTGACCGGGACAGAAACACCATATATTTT.

This chain links TRBV9 with TRBJ1-1, with unresolved D. V was clipped by 0 bases and J by 1 base, with 10 bases between them. Germline V gene data show CDR1 as SGDLS and CDR2 as YYNGEE. The CDR3 totals 15 residues. The CDR3 bases are TGTGCCAGCAGCGTAGTCGCAGTTACGAACACTGAAGCTTTCTTT. This sequence encodes CASSVVAVTNTEAFF.

CDR3 sequence reads: CASSPALAERITYEQYF. As DNA, the CDR3 is TGTGCCAGCTCACCGGCTCTAGCGGAGCGGATTACCTACGAGCAGTACTTC. The genes are TRBV18 and TRBJ2-7; 7 bases are shared with TRBD2. Germline CDR1 and CDR2: KGHSH and LQKENI. Germline trimming cut 3 bases from V and 2 bases from J; bases unmatched to any gene: 13. CDR3 length: 17 amino acids.

The rearrangement links TRBV3-1 (or the pseudogene TRBV3-2) to TRBJ2-1; TRBD2 aligns across 13 bases. CDR1 LGHDT and CDR2 YNNKEL come from the germline V gene (reference sequence). This CDR3 region has 19 residues. The J segment lost 1 base and the V segment lost 5 bases, leaving 11 bases of the junction unmatched. The CDR3 coding sequence is TGTGCCAGCAGCTCATGGACTAGCGGGAGCTATAGTTCCTACAATGAGCAGTTCTTC. It specifies CASSSWTSGSYSSYNEQFF.

The chain combines TRBV19 with TRBJ1-1, with 7 bases aligning to TRBD1. V gave up 7 bases and J gave up 1 base; unmatched junction bases: 9. The CDR3 runs 15 residues. Looked up from germline, CDR1 is LNHDA and CDR2 is SQIVND (reference sequence). CDR3: CASKQQTGRNTEAFF. CDR3 DNA: TGTGCCAGTAAACAGCAGACAGGGAGGAACACTGAAGCTTTCTTT.

This chain joins TRBV27 and TRBJ2-2; tentatively, D is TRBD2 (6 bases). Trimming took 7 bases from V and 0 from J, leaving 15 bases between them. The CDR3 extends over 16 amino acids. Germline assignment: CDR1 MNHEY and CDR2 SMNVEV (reference sequence). CDR3 loop: CASTPGGQTNTGELFF. CDR3 in DNA: TGTGCCAGCACCCCCGGGGGTCAGACGAACACCGGGGAGCTGTTTTTT.

The chain employs TRBV7-9 and TRBJ2-3; D is perhaps TRBD2 (6 bases). CDR1 is SEHNR and CDR2 is FQNEAQ in the germline V gene (reference sequence). With 1 base removed from V and 2 bases from J, the gap between germline ends came to 7 bases. The length of the CDR3 is 14 residues. The CDR3 region is CASSLVDYTDTQYF. CDR3 nucleotide sequence: TGTGCCAGCAGCTTAGTGGACTACACAGATACGCAGTATTTT. The variable domain in full, completed from reference TRBV7-9 and TRBJ2-3, reads DTGVSQNPRHKITKRGQNVTFRCDPISEHNRLYWYRQTLGQGPEFLTYFQNEAQLEKSRLLSDRFSAERPKGSFSTLEIQRTEQGDSAMYLCASSLVDYTDTQYFGPGTRLTVL.